Here is one T cell receptor beta chain with its context. The data derive from a study of technical replicates of blood from a few donors. Germline V gene data show CDR1 as SGDLS and CDR2 as YYNGEE. This CDR3 contains 15 residues. J was trimmed by 2 bases and V by 4 bases; bases with no gene match: 5. Generated by immunoSEQ multiplex PCR, the TCRdb table keeps only in-frame clones and is missing some. The data contain approximately 51,000 clones, roughly 95% of them seen just once; the ten biggest clones take up about 4%. This rearrangement joins TRBV9 to TRBJ2-1; 8 positions agree with TRBD1. The clonotype was recovered from a human donor in good health. Some clones in this sample may be carry-over from other donors' samples. Sequencing used PBMCs. The CDR3 bases are TGTGCCAGCAGCACCCGGACAGGGACCTACAATGAGCAGTTCTTC. Translating gives CASSTRTGTYNEQFF.